Sequencing of this T cell receptor beta chain was carried out in a study of vaccination effects on CD4 cells after COVID-19. Trimming cost V 2 bases and J 0 bases, with 11 bases left between them. In germline, CDR1 is MNHEY, CDR2 SVGEGT. The CDR3 extends over 15 amino acids. Before sequencing, viral peptide pools were used by the ViraFEST assay to expand antigen-specific CD4+ T cells. The culture ran for roughly ten days, and then CD4+ T cells were isolated. Each participant was administered two doses of either the BNT162b2 or the mRNA-1273 vaccine. As to this clone: Its matching antigen is unknown.

Using immunoSEQ multiplex PCR, the repertoire was profiled, and TCRdb retains in-frame clones only, with some absent. The data show about 24,000 clones, around four fifths seen once. The sample here was CD4+ T cells from PBMCs cultured with SARS-CoV-2 spike peptides, taken after COVID-19 vaccination. This chain connects TRBV6-2 or TRBV6-3 to TRBJ2-7; D is unresolved. The TCR was taken from a human donor who received a COVID-19 vaccine. This chain's CDR3 is CASSYASQASYEQYF. CDR3 coding DNA: TGTGCCAGCAGTTACGCATCCCAGGCCTCCTACGAGCAGTACTTC.